This T cell receptor (beta chain) appears in the sequencing data of a study of cytomegalovirus exposure and HLA in healthy donors. The PCR made use of 60 Vbeta and 13 Jbeta primers. Using immunoSEQ multiplex PCR, the repertoire was profiled, and TCRdb retains in-frame clones only, with some absent. Of about 160,000 clones in the sample, 77% were seen once. Per germline, CDR1 SGDLS and CDR2 YYNGEE. V lost 4 bases, J lost 4 bases, and 15 bases stayed unmatched. This CDR3 spans 17 amino acids. Sequencing was performed on PBMCs. This receptor was obtained from a male donor in good health and CMV-seropositive. The J gene is TRBJ2-5, the V gene TRBV9, with 8 bases that match TRBD2. The CDR3, as DNA: TGTGCCAGCAGCCCATGGGATAGCGGGGCCGGGGGAGAGACCCAGTACTTC. Amino acid sequence: CASSPWDSGAGGETQYF.